The entry below gives a single T cell receptor (beta chain) sequence along with its context. Its antigen is unknown. A mixed TRB-A/B primer pool amplified rearranged TRB by multiplex touch-down PCR. TCRdb independently ran MiXCR on the multiplex PCR reads; one entry per CDR3 protein. The sample has under 2,500 distinct CDR3 sequences; roughly 55% are singletons. Peripheral blood genomic DNA, not sorted cells or RNA, was the template. This sample is drawn from a study of T cell repertoires in aging, cancer and after chemotherapy. Across the study: Donors were grouped into six age bands spanning 30 or younger through 70 or older. About 8.8 million TCR reads made up the full dataset.

Germline CDR1 reads SGHDT; CDR2 reads YYEEEE. The CDR3 is made up of 12 amino acids. V shed 1 base and J shed 4 bases, with 5 bases lying between them. The study's findings and limits: Loss of evenness, beyond lost richness, contributed to age-related TCR diversity decline in cancer patients. Median generation probability rose over the chemotherapy interval in each cancer cohort, suggesting rebound thymic output.

The material sequenced was blood. The rearrangement joins TRBV5-6 to TRBJ1-1, with no clear D. This sequence originates from a human donor with a blood cancer. CDR3: CASSLRGTEAFF. For the CDR3, the DNA is TGTGCCAGCAGCTTGCGGGGCACTGAAGCTTTCTTT.